The rows below give T cell receptor beta chains drawn from one sample of a study of cytomegalovirus exposure and HLA in healthy donors. The protocol was immunoSEQ multiplex PCR, while the TCRdb copy is restricted to in-frame clones and leaves out a portion. Of about 140,000 clones in the sample, over 60% were seen once. The sequenced sample was PBMCs. The receptors come from a male donor in good health and CMV-seropositive. Each CDR3 is given with its conserved first and last residue. A D gene is named only where the DNA matches it firmly. A row's size may be missing; if present it is once, few, many or a size class.

TRBJ2-2 - TRBV15 12 - TGTGCCACCAGCAGAATGACTGGGGAGCTGTTTTTT CATSRMTGELFF
TRBJ2-1 - TRBV5-1 13 - TGCGCCAGCAGCGCCGGGCCGGGGAATGAGCAGTTCTTC CASSAGPGNEQFF
TRBJ1-6 few TRBV6-5 15 - TGTGCCAGCAGACAGGGACACCTGAGGAATTCACCCCTCCACTTT CASRQGHLRNSPLHF
TRBJ1-4 - TRBV7-9 15 TRBD1 TGTGCCAGCAGCCTCGGGACAGCTTCGGGTGAAAAACTGTTTTTT CASSLGTASGEKLFF
TRBJ1-1 - TRBV4-1 14 - TGCGCCAGCAGCCAAGTGGCAGGGAACACTGAAGCTTTCTTT CASSQVAGNTEAFF
TRBJ2-2 once TRBV5-6 16 - TGTGCCAGCAGCCCCAAAGGGAGTCCTGGTTTCCGGGAGCTGTTTTTT CASSPKGSPGFRELFF
TRBJ2-7 - TRBV6-5 15 TRBD1 TGTGCCAGCAGTTGGAACCGGGACAGGGATGGCGAGCAGTACTTC CASSWNRDRDGEQYF
TRBJ1-4 - TRBV5-6 16 - TGTGCCAGCAGCTCCCCTCAACTTATGGCTAATGAAAAACTGTTTTTT CASSSPQLMANEKLFF
TRBJ1-4 - TRBV10-3 15 - TGTGCCATCAGTGAGTCGTCGGGATTCGGAGAAAAACTGTTTTTT CAISESSGFGEKLFF
TRBJ2-5 - TRBV20-1 11 - TGCAGTGCTAGACTTGCAGGGGCCCAGTACTTC CSARLAGAQYF
TRBJ1-4 - TRBV6-6 15 TRBD1 TGTGCCAGCAGTTACTTAGGACAGGACAATGAAAAACTGTTTTTT CASSYLGQDNEKLFF
TRBJ2-1 medium-sized TRBV2 13 - TGTGCCAGCAGTGACGGAGGGCGGAATGAGCAGTTCTTC CASSDGGRNEQFF
TRBJ2-5 - TRBV13 15 - TGTGCCAGCAGCTTAGGGCGGGGTTCGGAAGAGACCCAGTACTTC CASSLGRGSEETQYF
TRBJ2-3 few TRBV18 14 - TGTGCCAGCTCACCACTCCCGGGCACAGATACGCAGTATTTT CASSPLPGTDTQYF
TRBJ1-1 - TRBV5-1 13 - TGCGCCAGCAGCTCGCCGGAGGGATTGGAAGCTTTCTTT CASSSPEGLEAFF
TRBJ1-2 - TRBV19 16 TRBD1 TGTGCCAGTACTCTTTCCACGGGACAGGGGAACTATGGCTACACCTTC CASTLSTGQGNYGYTF
TRBJ2-1 - TRBV7-2 16 - TGTGCCAGCAGCTTAGATGTCGGGGGAGGCTTCAATGAGCAGTTCTTC CASSLDVGGGFNEQFF
TRBJ2-1 - TRBV4-2 17 TRBD2 TGTGCCAGCAGCCAAGAAGGGGCTAGCGGGGGGGCGGTTGAGCAGTTCTTC CASSQEGASGGAVEQFF
TRBJ1-5 - TRBV7-9 13 - TGTTCCAGCAGCTCCGACGGAGGTCAGCCCCAGCATTTT CSSSSDGGQPQHF
TRBJ2-3 few TRBV2 15 TRBD2 TGTGCCAGCAGTGAAGGACTAGCGGGATTGGATACGCAGTATTTT CASSEGLAGLDTQYF
TRBJ1-5 - TRBV2 14 TRBD1 TGTGCCAGCAGTGGATCGGGACAGGGCCAGCCCCAGCATTTT CASSGSGQGQPQHF
TRBJ1-1 - TRBV5-1 19 - TGCGCCAGCAGCTTGGTGGTATTCGTAGGGGTCCCCCACCAGGCGGAAGCTTTCTTT CASSLVVFVGVPHQAEAFF
TRBJ1-1 once TRBV10-1 12 - TGCGCCAGCAGTGACGCGGACACTGAAGCTTTCTTT CASSDADTEAFF
TRBJ2-1 - TRBV15 15 TRBD1 TGTGCCACCAGCACCGGACAGGGGGTTATGGATGAGCAGTTCTTC CATSTGQGVMDEQFF
TRBJ1-6 once TRBV7-3 13 - TGTGCCAGCAGCTTAATCGGGGAGCTGGGCCTGCACTTT CASSLIGELGLHF
TRBJ2-7 few TRBV11-1 15 TRBD1 TGTGCCAGCAGTTACGACGGACAGGACACCTACGAGCAGTACTTC CASSYDGQDTYEQYF
TRBJ2-1 - TRBV7-9 14 TRBD2 TGTGCCAGCAGCCTCGGACTAGCGGGGAATGAGCAGTTCTTC CASSLGLAGNEQFF
TRBJ2-7 - TRBV27 13 TRBD1 TGTGCCAGCAGTGGCGGACAGGGCTACGAGCAGTACTTC CASSGGQGYEQYF
TRBJ2-1 - TRBV4-1 17 TRBD2 TGCGCCAGCAGCCAGCCTGTAGCGGGAGGGCCGCGGAATGAGCAGTTCTTC CASSQPVAGGPRNEQFF
TRBJ2-5 - TRBV19 12 TRBD2 TGTGCCAGTAGACTAGCGGGCGAGACCCAGTACTTC CASRLAGETQYF
TRBJ2-1 - TRBV4-2 16 TRBD2 TGTGCCAGCAGCCCCCGGGACCCCCCCCGGGGGGATGAGCAGTTCTTC CASSPRDPPRGDEQFF
TRBJ1-3 - TRBV5-4 15 - TGTGCCAGCAGCTTGGATCCAGGGCGAGGAAACACCATATATTTT CASSLDPGRGNTIYF
TRBJ1-3 - TRBV10-3 16 - TGTGCCATCAGTGACCCAGACAGGAGCTCTGGAAACACCATATATTTT CAISDPDRSSGNTIYF
TRBJ2-7 - TRBV6-6 14 TRBD1 TGTGCCAGCAGTTACCGGGACAGCTCCTACGAGCAGTACTTC CASSYRDSSYEQYF
TRBJ1-2 - TRBV11-2 13 TRBD1 TGTGCCAGCAGCCGATGGGACAGCTATGGCTACACCTTC CASSRWDSYGYTF
TRBJ1-5 - TRBV15 16 TRBD1 TGTGCCACCAGCAGAGGCAGACAGGGGGCTAATCAGCCCCAGCATTTT CATSRGRQGANQPQHF
TRBJ2-3 - TRBV4-3 15 TRBD1 TGCGCCAGCAGCATTGGGACAGGGGTCACAGATACGCAGTATTTT CASSIGTGVTDTQYF
TRBJ2-5 - TRBV2 13 TRBD1 TGTGCCAGCACAGGACAGGGCCCTAGAACCCAGTACTTC CASTGQGPRTQYF
TRBJ2-7 - TRBV7-9 15 TRBD2 TGTTCCAGCAGCTTAGTACTAGCGGGAGCCTACGAGCAGTACTTC CSSSLVLAGAYEQYF
TRBJ1-2 - TRBV18 14 - TGTGCCAGCTCACCACCGTCCGGGGGTGGTGGCTACACCTTC CASSPPSGGGGYTF
TRBJ2-5 - TRBV28 15 TRBD2 TGTGCCAGCAGTTTTACGGGGGGAATGGGAGAGACCCAGTACTTC CASSFTGGMGETQYF
TRBJ1-2 few TRBV5-6 14 TRBD1 TGTGCCAGCAGAAGGACAGGGAATAACTATGGCTACACCTTC CASRRTGNNYGYTF
TRBJ2-7 - TRBV5-6 15 TRBD1 TGTGCCAGCAGCTTGGGGACAGGGGGAACCTACGAGCAGTACTTC CASSLGTGGTYEQYF
TRBJ1-4 - TRBV29-1 13 TRBD1 TGCAGCGCGAAGACAGGGCCGGGAGAAAAACTGTTTTTT CSAKTGPGEKLFF
TRBJ1-1 - TRBV5-1 14 - TGCGCCAGCAGCTTGGGCGAGGGGGGGACTGAAGCTTTCTTT CASSLGEGGTEAFF
TRBJ2-2 - TRBV7-9 17 TRBD2 TGTGCCAGCAGCTTAAGGTTGCGGGGGGCGAACACCGGGGAGCTGTTTTTT CASSLRLRGANTGELFF
TRBJ2-1 - TRBV6-7 16 TRBD2 TGTGCCAGCATCAAAGCGGGGGGCAAAAGTAACAATGAGCAGTTCTTC CASIKAGGKSNNEQFF
TRBJ2-2 - TRBV11-2 14 - TGTGCCAGCAGCTTATCGGTGAACACCGGGGAGCTGTTTTTT CASSLSVNTGELFF
TRBJ2-2 - TRBV5-6 11 - TGTGCCAGCAGCTCAACCGGGGAGCTGTTTTTT CASSSTGELFF
TRBJ1-2 - TRBV9 17 TRBD1 TGTGCCAGCAGCGTAGGAGGGGGCGGGCCCCTAGGCTATGGCTACACCTTC CASSVGGGGPLGYGYTF
TRBJ2-3 - TRBV7-6 15 TRBD2 TGTGCCAGCAACCCTCTGTCCAGCGGGGGGGATACGCAGTATTTT CASNPLSSGGDTQYF
TRBJ2-1 - TRBV19 15 TRBD2 TGTGCCAGTAGTATAGGTAGCGGGGGCTACAATGAGCAGTTCTTC CASSIGSGGYNEQFF
TRBJ2-7 - TRBV30 12 TRBD1 TGTGCCTGGGGGACAGGGGGGATCGAGCAGTACTTC CAWGTGGIEQYF
TRBJ1-1 - TRBV27 14 - TGTGCCAGCAGTCCACAGGGAAGCAACACTGAAGCTTTCTTT CASSPQGSNTEAFF
TRBJ1-5 once TRBV5-1 13 TRBD1 TGCGCCAGCAGTCGGACAGGGGATCAGCCCCAGCATTTT CASSRTGDQPQHF
TRBJ1-2 - TRBV4-1 16 - TGCGCCAGCAGCCATCAACGAAGCCAGGGTATAGATGGCTACACCTTC CASSHQRSQGIDGYTF
TRBJ1-5 - TRBV7-2 17 TRBD1 TGTGCCAGCAGCTTAGGGACAGGGGTTGGGAGGAATCAGCCCCAGCATTTT CASSLGTGVGRNQPQHF
TRBJ1-2 - TRBV6-1 13 - TGTGCCATCCTTGGATGGGCAGGGGATGGCTACACCTTC CAILGWAGDGYTF
TRBJ2-7 - TRBV15 15 TRBD1 TGTGCCACCAGCCCACGACAGGGACAGTCCTACGAGCAGTACTTC CATSPRQGQSYEQYF